One and the same sample provided the 5 T cell receptor beta chains below, sequenced in a study of OX40 agonist ivuxolimab in advanced cancers. Profiling relied on immunoSEQ multiplex PCR, and the TCRdb table lists in-frame clones only, not all of them. This table holds some 65,000 clones, 85% found once. This specimen consisted of CD4+ or CD8+ T cells sorted from blood, obtained in a trial of the OX40 agonist ivuxolimab. These receptors were collected from an adult with an advanced solid tumor such as melanoma, head and neck, liver or kidney cancer.

V and J are TRBV4-1 and TRBJ1-5, with D unclear. The germline V gene has CDR1 MGHRA and CDR2 YSYEKL. Trimming removed 0 bases at V and 6 bases at J, with 15 bases between. This CDR3 has 16 residues. The CDR3 DNA sequence: TGCGCCAGCAGCCAAGATCTGGCAGGCGCGGGTCAGCCCCAGCATTTT. This codes for CASSQDLAGAGQPQHF.

The chain is built from TRBV7-8 and TRBJ2-7; tentative D call: TRBD2 (5 bases). The CDR3 covers 16 residues. V dropped 0 bases and J dropped 2 bases, with 14 bases sitting between them. The germline V gene encodes CDR1 SGHVS and CDR2 FQNEAQ. The CDR3 loop reads CASSLARTRTPYEQYF. CDR3 in DNA: TGTGCCAGCAGCTTAGCGCGGACTCGAACCCCCTACGAGCAGTACTTC.

The chain employs TRBV18 and TRBJ1-1; D not resolved. The CDR3 consists of 14 residues. Germline CDR1 is KGHSH and CDR2 is LQKENI. V was shortened by 2 bases and J by 1 base, with 8 bases between the two germline ends. CDR3 sequence (DNA): TGTGCCAGCTCACCAGTATGGGAGAACACTGAAGCTTTCTTT. Protein sequence: CASSPVWENTEAFF.

The chain has TRBV4-2 and TRBJ2-5, with 11 bases aligning to TRBD2. Trimming cost V 0 bases and J 1 base; bases outside gene matches: 10. In germline, CDR1 is LGHNA, CDR2 YNFKEQ. The CDR3 has 19 amino acids. The CDR3 loop reads CASSQDGGTSGAFQETQYF. The CDR3 DNA reads as TGTGCCAGCAGCCAAGATGGGGGGACTAGCGGAGCTTTCCAAGAGACCCAGTACTTC.

V usage is TRBV30 and J usage is TRBJ2-4; D call uncertain. The CDR3 length is 13 residues. The ends were cut back, 4 bases at V and 0 bases at J, with 7 bases in the middle. In germline, CDR1 is GTSNPN, CDR2 SVGIG (reference sequence). The CDR3 reads CAWKGTAKNIQYF. CDR3 in DNA: TGTGCCTGGAAGGGCACAGCCAAAAACATTCAGTACTTC.